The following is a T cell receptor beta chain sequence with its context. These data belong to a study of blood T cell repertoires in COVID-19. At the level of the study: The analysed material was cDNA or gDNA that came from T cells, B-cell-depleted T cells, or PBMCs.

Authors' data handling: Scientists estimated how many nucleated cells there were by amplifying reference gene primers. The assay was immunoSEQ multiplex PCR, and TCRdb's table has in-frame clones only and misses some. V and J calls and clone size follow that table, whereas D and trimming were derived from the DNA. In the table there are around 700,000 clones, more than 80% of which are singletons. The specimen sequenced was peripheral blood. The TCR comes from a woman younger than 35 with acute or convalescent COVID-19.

The CDR3 nucleotides are TGCGCCAGCAGCCAAGGTCGGCAGCGGGGGTGGGAGACCCAGTACTTC. It translates to CASSQGRQRGWETQYF. The genes are TRBV4-1 and TRBJ2-5, with TRBD2 matching over 8 bases. Per germline, CDR1 MGHRA and CDR2 YSYEKL. Trimming removed 1 base from V and 5 bases from J; junction bases left unmatched: 9. The CDR3 is 16 residues long.